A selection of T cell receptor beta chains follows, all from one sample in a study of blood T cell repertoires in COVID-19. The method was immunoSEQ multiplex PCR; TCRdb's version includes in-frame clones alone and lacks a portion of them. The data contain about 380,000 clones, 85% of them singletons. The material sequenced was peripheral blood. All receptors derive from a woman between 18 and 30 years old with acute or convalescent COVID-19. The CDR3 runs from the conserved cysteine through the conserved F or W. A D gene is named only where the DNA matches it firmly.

CDR3: CASGSTNQETQYF; V: TRBV12-5; D: .; J: TRBJ2-5
CDR3: CASKVQGSQNTEAFF; V: TRBV19; D: .; J: TRBJ1-1
CDR3: CASSPLGRRTEAFF; V: TRBV27; D: .; J: TRBJ1-1
CDR3: CASSPSRDIVGANVLTF; V: TRBV10-2; D: .; J: TRBJ2-6
CDR3: CASSFWGEAYEQYF; V: TRBV5-5; D: .; J: TRBJ2-7
CDR3: CASSSQGIGNGEQFF; V: TRBV5-4; D: TRBD1; J: TRBJ2-1
CDR3: CASSKGRQPNEKLFF; V: TRBV6-5; D: .; J: TRBJ1-4
CDR3: CASSERSWNTGELFF; V: TRBV25-1; D: .; J: TRBJ2-2
CDR3: CASSQDRGRFGYTF; V: TRBV4-1; D: TRBD1; J: TRBJ1-2
CDR3: CASSDGRPREANVLTF; V: TRBV13; D: .; J: TRBJ2-6
CDR3: CASSLSRGNQPQHF; V: TRBV28; D: .; J: TRBJ1-5
CDR3: CSALRGQGTEAFF; V: TRBV29-1; D: TRBD1; J: TRBJ1-1
CDR3: CASKETGTGELFF; V: TRBV2; D: .; J: TRBJ2-2
CDR3: CASNPDINQPQHF; V: TRBV19; D: .; J: TRBJ1-5
CDR3: CASSPLGVRTGELFF; V: TRBV18; D: .; J: TRBJ2-2
CDR3: CASSQGPGQGASGYTF; V: TRBV14; D: TRBD1; J: TRBJ1-2
CDR3: CASSYTSIRNEQFF; V: TRBV28; D: .; J: TRBJ2-1
CDR3: CASSSGTSANEQFF; V: TRBV5-1; D: TRBD2; J: TRBJ2-1
CDR3: CASSLNRGIGEQYF; V: TRBV27; D: TRBD1; J: TRBJ2-7
CDR3: CASSLGTSGPQETQYF; V: TRBV3-1/TRBV3-2; D: TRBD2; J: TRBJ2-5
CDR3: CASSRTGSNYGYTF; V: TRBV19; D: .; J: TRBJ1-2
CDR3: CAWSGLAGGNTGELFF; V: TRBV30; D: TRBD2; J: TRBJ2-2
CDR3: CASSPSGTGRAEAFF; V: TRBV18; D: TRBD1; J: TRBJ1-1
CDR3: CASSKGGSELSGSPYNEQFF; V: TRBV21-1; D: .; J: TRBJ2-1
CDR3: CAIKDGAEEDYGYTF; V: TRBV10-3; D: .; J: TRBJ1-2
CDR3: CASSYRGPPLNTEAFF; V: TRBV6-5; D: TRBD1; J: TRBJ1-1
CDR3: CASSFGQRMNTEAFF; V: TRBV11-3; D: .; J: TRBJ1-1
CDR3: CASTDGQGGNQPQHF; V: TRBV6-5; D: TRBD1; J: TRBJ1-5
CDR3: CASKALATNEKLFF; V: TRBV27; D: .; J: TRBJ1-4
CDR3: CASSEQITYEQYF; V: TRBV2; D: .; J: TRBJ2-7
CDR3: CASSVESDEQYF; V: TRBV2; D: .; J: TRBJ2-7
CDR3: CASSFPIQDPSNQPQHF; V: TRBV11-3; D: .; J: TRBJ1-5
CDR3: CASSEQGRTEAFF; V: TRBV10-2; D: .; J: TRBJ1-1
CDR3: CASSQARGRTEAFF; V: TRBV3-1/TRBV3-2; D: .; J: TRBJ1-1
CDR3: CASSPPAQVFSYNEQFF; V: TRBV18; D: .; J: TRBJ2-1
CDR3: CASGLLSGIGETQYF; V: TRBV12-5; D: .; J: TRBJ2-5
CDR3: CASTSQAFMNTEAFF; V: TRBV9; D: .; J: TRBJ1-1
CDR3: CASSVGYGRVTTLPSGNTIYF; V: TRBV9; D: .; J: TRBJ1-3
CDR3: CASSNRAGAVYGYTF; V: TRBV9; D: .; J: TRBJ1-2
CDR3: CASKGRGGSPLHF; V: TRBV2; D: .; J: TRBJ1-6
CDR3: CAWTPAGDEQYF; V: TRBV30; D: TRBD2; J: TRBJ2-7
CDR3: CASSRSPGNSPLHF; V: TRBV5-6; D: .; J: TRBJ1-6
CDR3: CASEEWRSENEQFF; V: TRBV2; D: .; J: TRBJ2-1
CDR3: CASFDRAHSPLHF; V: TRBV2; D: TRBD1; J: TRBJ1-6
CDR3: CATSEGGAEQYF; V: TRBV24-1; D: .; J: TRBJ2-7
CDR3: CASSEALAGIYEQYF; V: TRBV2; D: TRBD2; J: TRBJ2-7
CDR3: CASSPLNQPQHF; V: TRBV19; D: .; J: TRBJ1-5
CDR3: CASSPGGGLSGNTIYF; V: TRBV7-9; D: .; J: TRBJ1-3
CDR3: CASSQSPVETNEKLFF; V: TRBV4-1; D: .; J: TRBJ1-4